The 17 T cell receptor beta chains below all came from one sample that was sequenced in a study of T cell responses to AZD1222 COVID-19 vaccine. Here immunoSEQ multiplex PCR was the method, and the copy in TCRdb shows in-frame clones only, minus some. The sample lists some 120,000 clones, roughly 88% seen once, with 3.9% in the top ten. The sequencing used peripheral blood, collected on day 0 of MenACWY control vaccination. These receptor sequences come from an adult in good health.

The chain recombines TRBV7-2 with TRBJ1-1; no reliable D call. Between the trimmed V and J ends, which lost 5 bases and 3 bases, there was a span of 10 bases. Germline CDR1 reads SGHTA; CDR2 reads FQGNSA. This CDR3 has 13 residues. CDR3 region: CASSPRPDTEAFF. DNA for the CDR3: TGTGCCAGCAGCCCAAGACCTGACACTGAAGCTTTCTTT. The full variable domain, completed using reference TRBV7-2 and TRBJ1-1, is GAGVSQSPSNKVTEKGKDVELRCDPISGHTALYWYRQSLGQGLEFLIYFQGNSAPDKSGLPSDRFSAERTGGSVSTLTIQRTQQEDSAVYLCASSPRPDTEAFFGQGTRLTVV.

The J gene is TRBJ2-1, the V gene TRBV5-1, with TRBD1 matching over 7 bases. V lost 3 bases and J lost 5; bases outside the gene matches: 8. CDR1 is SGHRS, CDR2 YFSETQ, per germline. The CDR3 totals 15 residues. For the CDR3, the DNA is TGCGCCAGCAGCTGGTTACCGGGACAGAACAATGAGCAGTTCTTC. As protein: CASSWLPGQNNEQFF.

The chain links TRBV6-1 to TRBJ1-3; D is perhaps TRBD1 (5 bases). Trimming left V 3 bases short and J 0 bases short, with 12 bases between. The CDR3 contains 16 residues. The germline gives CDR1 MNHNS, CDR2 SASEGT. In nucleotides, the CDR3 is TGTGCCAGCAGTGAGGGGGAGCCGAGCTCTGGAAACACCATATATTTT. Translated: CASSEGEPSSGNTIYF.

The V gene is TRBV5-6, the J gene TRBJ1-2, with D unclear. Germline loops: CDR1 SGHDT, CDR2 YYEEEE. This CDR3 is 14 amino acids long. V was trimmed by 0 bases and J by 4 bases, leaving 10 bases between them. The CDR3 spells CASSLDADGYGYTF. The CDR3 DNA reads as TGTGCCAGCAGCTTGGACGCGGACGGCTATGGCTACACCTTC.

CDR3 in amino acids: CASRPSGGTYNEQFF. The DNA for the CDR3 is TGTGCCAGCAGGCCTAGCGGGGGGACTTACAATGAGCAGTTCTTC. The chain links TRBV2 to TRBJ2-1, with 11 nucleotides matching TRBD2. This CDR3 is 15 amino acids long. CDR1 and CDR2 from the germline V gene are SNHLY and FYNNEI. J was trimmed by 4 bases and V by 6 bases; bases with no gene match: 5.

The CDR3 DNA reads TGTGCCATCAGCCCGACAGGGAGTGGGTATAGCAATCAGCCCCAGCATTTT. Encoded protein: CAISPTGSGYSNQPQHF. The J gene is TRBJ1-5, the V gene TRBV10-3; 7 bases fit TRBD1. CDR3 length: 17 residues. The ends lost 6 bases at V and 0 bases at J; junction bases unmatched: 11. CDR1 ENHRY and CDR2 SYGVKD come from the germline V gene.

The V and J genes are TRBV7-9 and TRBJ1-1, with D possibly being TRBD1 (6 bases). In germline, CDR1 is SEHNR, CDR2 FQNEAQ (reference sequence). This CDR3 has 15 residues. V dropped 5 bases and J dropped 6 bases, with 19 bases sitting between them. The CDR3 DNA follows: TGTGCCAGCAGCCCAACAGGGCGGTTGGGGTCTGAAGCTTTCTTT. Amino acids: CASSPTGRLGSEAFF.

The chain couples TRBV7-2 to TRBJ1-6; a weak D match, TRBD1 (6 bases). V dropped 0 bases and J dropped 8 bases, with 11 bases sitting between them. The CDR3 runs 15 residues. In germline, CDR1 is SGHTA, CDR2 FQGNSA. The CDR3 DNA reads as TGTGCCAGCAGCTTAGCGGGGGGCCGGGATTCACCCCTCCACTTT. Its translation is CASSLAGGRDSPLHF.

The CDR3 sequence is CASSPSSRAGYTF. The CDR3 DNA reads TGTGCCAGCTCACCAAGCTCCAGGGCGGGCTACACCTTC. V and J are TRBV18 and TRBJ1-2; TRBD1 might be the D (5 bases). V lost 2 bases, J lost 8 bases, and 12 bases lay in between. Germline CDR1 is KGHSH and CDR2 is LQKENI. The CDR3 consists of 13 residues.

The CDR3 here is CASSLTRPSGANEQFF. The CDR3 nucleotides are TGTGCCAGCAGCTTAACTCGTCCTAGCGGGGCGAATGAGCAGTTCTTC. The rearrangement joins TRBV7-2 to TRBJ2-1; 9 positions match TRBD2. The germline CDR1 and CDR2 sequences are SGHTA and FQGNSA. Unmatched junction bases numbered 9, after V lost 2 bases and J lost 7 bases. The length of the CDR3 is 16 residues.

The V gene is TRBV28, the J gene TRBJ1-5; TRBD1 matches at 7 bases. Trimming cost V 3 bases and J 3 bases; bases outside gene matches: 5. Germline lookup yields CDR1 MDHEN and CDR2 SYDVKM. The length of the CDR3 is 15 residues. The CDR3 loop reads CASSFQGGSNQPQHF. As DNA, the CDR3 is TGTGCCAGCAGTTTTCAGGGGGGCTCCAATCAGCCCCAGCATTTT.

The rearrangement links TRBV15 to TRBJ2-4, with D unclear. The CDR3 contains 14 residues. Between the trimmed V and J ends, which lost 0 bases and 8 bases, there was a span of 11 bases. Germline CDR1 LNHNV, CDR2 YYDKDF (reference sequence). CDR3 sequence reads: CATSRDTGSDIQYF. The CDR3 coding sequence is TGTGCCACCAGCAGAGATACCGGAAGTGACATTCAGTACTTC.

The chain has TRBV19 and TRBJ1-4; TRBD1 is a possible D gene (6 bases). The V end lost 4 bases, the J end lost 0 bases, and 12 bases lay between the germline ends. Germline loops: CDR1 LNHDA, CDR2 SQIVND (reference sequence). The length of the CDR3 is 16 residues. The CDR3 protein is CASSNRQAATNEKLFF. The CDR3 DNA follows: TGTGCCAGTAGTAACCGACAGGCAGCAACTAATGAAAAACTGTTTTTT.

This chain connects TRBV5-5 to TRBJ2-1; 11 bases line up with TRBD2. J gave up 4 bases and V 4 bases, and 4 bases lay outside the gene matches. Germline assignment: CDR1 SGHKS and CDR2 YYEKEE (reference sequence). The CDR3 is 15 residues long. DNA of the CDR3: TGTGCCAGCAGCAGGACTAGCGGGCTTTACAATGAGCAGTTCTTC. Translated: CASSRTSGLYNEQFF.

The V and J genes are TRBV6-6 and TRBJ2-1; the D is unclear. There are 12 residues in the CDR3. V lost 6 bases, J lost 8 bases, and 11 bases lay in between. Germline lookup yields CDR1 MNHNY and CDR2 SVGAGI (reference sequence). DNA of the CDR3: TGTGCCAGCAGACGCGTCCTAGATGAGCAGTTCTTC. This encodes CASRRVLDEQFF.

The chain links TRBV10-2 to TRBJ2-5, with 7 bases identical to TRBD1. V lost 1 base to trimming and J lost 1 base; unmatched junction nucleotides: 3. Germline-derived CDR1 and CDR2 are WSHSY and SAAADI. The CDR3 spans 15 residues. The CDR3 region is CASSEWTGLQETQYF. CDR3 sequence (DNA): TGCGCCAGCAGTGAGTGGACAGGCCTCCAAGAGACCCAGTACTTC.

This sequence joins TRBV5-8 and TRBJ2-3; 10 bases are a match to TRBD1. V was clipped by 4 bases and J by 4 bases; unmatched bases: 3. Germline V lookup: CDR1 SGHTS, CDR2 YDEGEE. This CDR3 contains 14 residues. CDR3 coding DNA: TGTGCCAGCAGCACCGGGACAGGGGCAGATACGCAGTATTTT. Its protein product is CASSTGTGADTQYF.